What follows describes a single TCR beta chain. With 60 Vbeta and 13 Jbeta primers, the PCR was carried out. Libraries were prepared by immunoSEQ multiplex PCR; TCRdb keeps only in-frame clonotypes and omits some of them. Counted here are tens of thousands of clones, roughly two thirds occurring once; the ten biggest clones make up around 2.7%. The sample originates from a study of cytomegalovirus exposure and HLA in healthy donors. There are 16 residues in the CDR3. The germline V gene has CDR1 SGDLS and CDR2 YYNGEE. V gave up 0 bases and J gave up 0 bases, with 12 bases separating them. The chain is built from TRBV9 and TRBJ1-2; D remains ambiguous. The receptor was derived from a woman aged 45 to 65 in good health and CMV-seronegative. The source material was PBMCs. CDR3 nucleotide sequence: TGTGCCAGCAGCGTAGCCGGAGTTCGAGCTAACTATGGCTACACCTTC. Its translation: CASSVAGVRANYGYTF.